The 32 T cell receptor beta chains reported below all come from one sample, sequenced in a study of blood T cell repertoires in COVID-19. Using immunoSEQ multiplex PCR, the repertoire was profiled, and TCRdb retains in-frame clones only, with some absent. The data show fewer than 300,000 clones, with roughly 91% seen just once and around 0.91% held by the top ten. What was sequenced was peripheral blood. The receptors were gathered from a woman aged 35 to 49 who had recovered from COVID-19.

The chain is built from TRBV29-1 and TRBJ1-1; a possible D gene is TRBD1 (6 bases). The CDR3 length is 13 residues. Trimming shortened V by 6 bases and J by 0 bases, and 11 bases separated the two germline ends. Germline V gene sequence: CDR1 SQVTM, CDR2 ANQGSEA. CDR3 in DNA: TGCAGCGTAAAACAGGGCTTGAACACTGAAGCTTTCTTT. Its protein product is CSVKQGLNTEAFF.

This clone was found once. V and J are TRBV19 and TRBJ2-7, with 7 bases fitting TRBD2. Looked up from germline, CDR1 is LNHDA and CDR2 is SQIVND (reference sequence). The CDR3 length is 12 residues. V was pared by 6 bases and J by 3 bases, with 2 bases of the junction left unmatched. The CDR3 nucleotides read TGTGCCAGTAGCCGGGGGGACTACGAGCAGTACTTC. Its protein product is CASSRGDYEQYF.

The CDR3 reads CASSPWRQGNYGYTF. CDR3 in DNA: TGTGCCAGCAGCCCCTGGCGACAGGGTAACTATGGCTACACCTTC. This rearrangement joins TRBV28 to TRBJ1-2, with 7 bases aligning to TRBD1. Looked up from germline, CDR1 is MDHEN and CDR2 is SYDVKM. J was trimmed by 1 base and V by 6 bases; bases with no gene match: 8. This CDR3 is 15 amino acids long.

The J gene is TRBJ1-5, the V gene TRBV5-1, with 7 bases fitting TRBD1. CDR1 and CDR2 from the germline V gene are SGHRS and YFSETQ. The CDR3 is 15 residues long. V gave up 0 bases and J gave up 1 base; unmatched junction bases: 1. CDR3 amino acids: CASSLAGQSNQPQHF. CDR3 nucleotide sequence: TGCGCCAGCAGCTTGGCGGGACAGAGCAATCAGCCCCAGCATTTT.

The chain couples TRBV5-1 to TRBJ2-5, with TRBD1 matching 7 bases. This CDR3 comprises 14 residues. Trimming took 1 base from V and 1 from J; bases not matched to a gene: 1. Germline V gives CDR1 SGHRS, CDR2 YFSETQ. CDR3 sequence reads: CASSLRTGQETQYF. Written as DNA, the CDR3 is TGCGCCAGCAGCTTGAGGACAGGCCAAGAGACCCAGTACTTC.

The V call is TRBV24-1, the J call TRBJ2-5; 12 nucleotides align to TRBD1. Germline V gives CDR1 KGHDR, CDR2 SFDVKD. V was pared by 4 bases and J by 3 bases, with 8 bases of the junction left unmatched. This CDR3 is built from 17 residues. The CDR3 coding sequence is TGTGCCACCAGTGACCCCGACGGGACAGGGGGCAAAGAGACCCAGTACTTC. Encoded protein: CATSDPDGTGGKETQYF.

This chain connects TRBV30 to TRBJ1-2; the D is unclear. This CDR3 contains 14 residues. V was clipped by 3 bases and J by 2 bases, with 13 bases between them. Germline CDR1 reads GTSNPN; CDR2 reads SVGIG (reference sequence). The CDR3 bases are TGTGCCTGGAGCCCCGCCCGAGCCAACTATGGCTACACCTTC. Its protein is CAWSPARANYGYTF.

The V call is TRBV10-1, the J call TRBJ1-2, with TRBD1 identical over 9 bases. This CDR3 spans 13 amino acids. The J segment lost 6 bases and the V segment lost 4 bases, leaving 3 bases of the junction unmatched. Germline CDR1 is WNHNN and CDR2 is SYGVQD (reference sequence). CDR3 nucleotides: TGCGCCAGCAGTGGCGGACAGGGGCATGGCTACACCTTC. Protein product: CASSGGQGHGYTF.

The chain couples TRBV4-1 to TRBJ2-1, with D possibly matching TRBD2 (6 bases). With 1 base removed from V and 0 bases from J, the gap between germline ends came to 16 bases. Germline lookup yields CDR1 MGHRA and CDR2 YSYEKL. The CDR3 has 18 amino acids. The CDR3 sequence: CASSQGPLAPDSYNEQFF. Here the CDR3 DNA reads TGCGCCAGCAGCCAAGGCCCTCTAGCGCCAGACTCCTACAATGAGCAGTTCTTC.

V usage is TRBV21-1 and J usage is TRBJ2-5; the table's TRBD2 call for D was not verified on the DNA. TRBV21-1 is a documented pseudogene. The CDR3 runs to 13 residues. The CDR3 reads CASSKFVLGTQYF. The CDR3 DNA follows: TGTGCCAGCAGCAAATTTGTCCTCGGGACCCAGTACTTC.

The rearrangement uses TRBV2 and TRBJ2-3, with 8 bases that match TRBD2. Per the germline V gene, CDR1 is SNHLY and CDR2 is FYNNEI. CDR3 size: 15 residues. With V trimmed by 7 bases and J by 6 bases, 12 bases remained unmatched. The CDR3 nucleotides are TGTGCCAGCACCTCCCGACGGACTAGCTTGGATACGCAGTATTTT. Residues: CASTSRRTSLDTQYF.

V gene TRBV4-1 combines with J gene TRBJ2-1, with 7 bases fitting TRBD1. The CDR3 spans 16 residues. Germline values: CDR1 MGHRA, CDR2 YSYEKL. The J segment lost 5 bases and the V segment lost 4 bases, leaving 11 bases of the junction unmatched. The CDR3 region has the DNA TGCGCCAGCAGCCCCGTCGGCAGGGGGTCCCACAATGAGCAGTTCTTC. Residues: CASSPVGRGSHNEQFF.

The chain couples TRBV21-1 to TRBJ2-7; TRBD2 is taken as the D call from the table, unchecked against the DNA. TRBV21-1 counts as a pseudogene. The CDR3 covers 15 residues. The DNA of the CDR3 is TGTGCCAGCAGCAGTGGGCGCGGGAGGGCCCCCGAGCAGTACGTC. This encodes CASSSGRGRAPEQYV.

The CDR3 is CASTPDRTNYGYTF. DNA for the CDR3: TGTGCCAGCACCCCGGACAGAACTAACTATGGCTACACCTTC. J is TRBJ1-2 and V is TRBV27; tentatively, D is TRBD1 (6 bases). CDR3 size: 14 residues. Looked up from germline, CDR1 is MNHEY and CDR2 is SMNVEV (reference sequence). V gave up 7 bases and J gave up 0 bases, with 12 bases separating them.

This clone was counted only a few times. The chain recombines TRBV18 with TRBJ1-1; the D gene is possibly TRBD1 (5 bases). V was trimmed by 3 bases and J by 6 bases, leaving 8 bases between them. The CDR3 contains 12 residues. Looked up from germline, CDR1 is KGHSH and CDR2 is LQKENI. Here the CDR3 reads CASSPATAEAFF. Here the CDR3 DNA reads TGTGCCAGCTCACCCGCGACAGCTGAAGCTTTCTTT.

This rearrangement joins TRBV11-3 to TRBJ2-5; D possibly corresponds to TRBD1 (6 bases). Trimming pared 7 bases from V and 0 bases from J, leaving 15 bases between. Germline V gives CDR1 SGHNT, CDR2 YENEEA. The CDR3 loop spans 15 amino acids. The CDR3 protein is CASMGVGHYQETQYF. The CDR3 nucleotides read TGTGCCAGCATGGGGGTGGGACATTACCAAGAGACCCAGTACTTC.

The chain combines TRBV11-1 with TRBJ2-1; 7 bases match TRBD1. This CDR3 has 16 amino acids. Germline lookup yields CDR1 SGHAT and CDR2 FQDESV (reference sequence). J gave up 9 bases and V 0 bases, and 11 bases lay outside the gene matches. CDR3 sequence: CASSLARAGGGGEQFF. In nucleotides, the CDR3 is TGTGCCAGCAGCTTAGCGAGGGCAGGGGGTGGAGGTGAGCAGTTCTTC.

Of note for this clone: Being one base from a much bigger clone, this may be a read error. This chain connects TRBV5-4 to TRBJ2-7; 10 nucleotides match TRBD2. This CDR3 spans 15 amino acids. Germline trimming cut 0 bases from V and 2 bases from J; bases unmatched to any gene: 2. Germline CDR1 SGHNT, CDR2 YYREEE (reference sequence). DNA for the CDR3: TGTGCCAGCAGCTTGGGGACTAGCGGACCCTACGAGCAGTACTTC. Translating it yields CASSLGTSGPYEQYF.

The J gene is TRBJ1-5, the V gene TRBV24-1; weak D call: TRBD1 (5 bases). Deletions cut 5 bases from V and 2 bases from J, with 30 bases between. CDR3 length equals 21 residues. CDR1 and CDR2 from the germline V gene are KGHDR and SFDVKD. The CDR3 DNA is TGTGCCACCAGTGGATTCCCCGACGGGGGTTTCGGCCCGGACGGCAATCAGCCCCAGCATTTT. Its protein product is CATSGFPDGGFGPDGNQPQHF.

The gene calls are TRBV11-2 and TRBJ2-6, with 8 bases identical to TRBD1. Germline V CDR1 and CDR2: SGHAT, FQNNGV. CDR3 length: 19 residues. The V gene end was trimmed by 5 bases and the J gene end by 0 bases; junction bases not matched to a gene: 12. CDR3 residues: CASSTVLRTGPSGANVLTF. The CDR3 nucleotides read TGTGCCAGCAGCACGGTGCTCAGGACAGGGCCCTCTGGGGCCAACGTCCTGACTTTC. Full variable domain (remainder filled in from reference TRBV11-2 and TRBJ2-6): EAGVAQSPRYKIIEKRQSVAFWCNPISGHATLYWYQQILGQGPKLLIQFQNNGVVDDSQLPKDRFSAERLKGVDSTLKIQPAKLEDSAVYLCASSTVLRTGPSGANVLTFGAGSRLTVL.

This chain connects TRBV29-1 to TRBJ2-7, with 7 bases aligning to TRBD2. Germline CDR1 reads SQVTM; CDR2 reads ANQGSEA. The junction had 3 bases not matched to a gene; V was cut back by 4 bases and J by 3 bases. This CDR3 has 12 amino acids. CDR3 DNA: TGCAGCGTTGTGTGGGAGGGCTACGAGCAGTACTTC. Protein: CSVVWEGYEQYF.

In nucleotides, the CDR3 is TGTGCCAGCAGCCTAAGCGGGAGGGGGACCGGGGAGCTGTTTTTT. Translation gives CASSLSGRGTGELFF. The rearrangement joins TRBV6-5 to TRBJ2-2; TRBD2 matches at 10 bases. J gave up 5 bases and V 6 bases, and 6 bases lay outside the gene matches. From germline, CDR1 is MNHEY and CDR2 SVGAGI. CDR3 size: 15 residues.

This chain connects TRBV19 to TRBJ2-6; D call uncertain. The CDR3 consists of 18 residues. With 3 bases removed from V and 0 bases from J, the gap between germline ends came to 15 bases. Looked up from germline, CDR1 is LNHDA and CDR2 is SQIVND (reference sequence). In nucleotides, the CDR3 is TGTGCCAGTAGTATTTGGCAGGCGAAGTCCTCTGGGGCCAACGTCCTGACTTTC. Its translation is CASSIWQAKSSGANVLTF.

The V call is TRBV12-5, the J call TRBJ2-7; no clear D. V lost 9 bases, J lost 5 bases, and 8 bases lay in between. Germline V gives CDR1 LGHNT, CDR2 FRNRAP. The CDR3 runs to 10 residues. This CDR3 is CASDWHEQYF. The CDR3, as DNA: TGTGCTAGCGACTGGCACGAGCAGTACTTC.

CDR3 nucleotide sequence: TGTGCCAGCAGCACCACCGGGACTAGTGGGGGTACGCAGTATTTT. Residues: CASSTTGTSGGTQYF. This rearrangement joins TRBV7-2 to TRBJ2-3; 8 positions agree with TRBD2. Trimming at V came to 5 bases and at J to 8 bases, leaving 12 bases not matched to a gene. The CDR3 spans 15 residues. Germline V lookup: CDR1 SGHTA, CDR2 FQGNSA.

The chain uses TRBV15 and TRBJ2-1; TRBD1 might be the D (5 bases). Germline V gene data show CDR1 as LNHNV and CDR2 as YYDKDF (reference sequence). The CDR3 is 13 amino acids. The V gene lost 5 bases and the J gene lost 6 bases, with 11 bases spanning the gap. This CDR3 is CATSPPGRNEQFF. The CDR3 nucleotides are TGTGCCACCAGCCCCCCAGGGCGCAATGAGCAGTTCTTC.

The chain employs TRBV7-2 and TRBJ2-3; 10 nucleotides align to TRBD2. This CDR3 has 18 amino acids. V trimming: 1 base; J trimming: 7 bases; junction bases outside the gene matches: 14. Germline CDR1 is SGHTA and CDR2 is FQGNSA. The CDR3: CASSLGDRGLAPAHTQYF. The CDR3 nucleotides read TGTGCCAGCAGCTTAGGGGACCGGGGACTAGCGCCCGCGCATACGCAGTATTTT.

This chain connects TRBV18 to TRBJ2-1, with 11 bases lining up with TRBD2. CDR1 and CDR2 from the germline V gene are KGHSH and LQKENI. The length of the CDR3 is 15 residues. The trim removed 5 bases at V and 8 bases at J, leaving 8 bases unmatched. CDR3 sequence reads: CASSTGLAGVDEQFF. The CDR3 region has the DNA TGTGCCAGCTCAACCGGACTAGCGGGTGTCGATGAGCAGTTCTTC.

The rearrangement uses TRBV6-5 and TRBJ1-2; TRBD1 might be the D (5 bases). Between the trimmed V and J ends, which lost 2 bases and 4 bases, there was a span of 8 bases. Per germline, CDR1 MNHEY and CDR2 SVGAGI. This CDR3 has 13 amino acids. CDR3 coding DNA: TGTGCCAGCAGTTACGGGGGGACCTATGGCTACACCTTC. Translated: CASSYGGTYGYTF.

The chain carries TRBV4-3 and TRBJ2-3, with a possible D match to TRBD2 (7 bases). Trimming shortened V by 4 bases and J by 4 bases, and 12 bases separated the two germline ends. This CDR3 has 14 amino acids. The germline V gene encodes CDR1 LGHNA and CDR2 YSLEER. CDR3 residues: CASSRGGGADTQYF. CDR3 DNA sequence: TGCGCCAGCAGCCGGGGAGGGGGGGCAGATACGCAGTATTTT.

The CDR3: CASSLGPRGYGDEQFF. Here the CDR3 DNA reads TGTGCCAGCAGCTTAGGACCCCGAGGGTACGGGGATGAGCAGTTCTTC. This chain uses TRBV7-9 with TRBJ2-1, with D tentatively TRBD2 (5 bases). V lost 1 base to trimming and J lost 8 bases, with 18 bases between them. CDR3 length: 16 amino acids. CDR1 and CDR2 from the germline V gene are SEHNR and FQNEAQ (reference sequence). Full variable domain (missing parts from reference TRBV7-9 and TRBJ2-1): DTGVSQNPRHKITKRGQNVTFRCDPISEHNRLYWYRQTLGQGPEFLTYFQNEAQLEKSRLLSDRFSAERPKGSFSTLEIQRTEQGDSAMYLCASSLGPRGYGDEQFFGPGTRLTVL.

This sequence joins TRBV7-2 and TRBJ1-3, with D perhaps TRBD1 (6 bases). Between the trimmed V and J ends, which lost 6 bases and 5 bases, there was a span of 17 bases. Germline values: CDR1 SGHTA, CDR2 FQGNSA. The CDR3 is 15 residues long. The CDR3 sequence: CASRNPGGGRNTIYF. DNA of the CDR3: TGTGCCAGCAGGAACCCCGGGGGGGGCCGAAACACCATATATTTT.